This T cell receptor (beta chain) emerged from a study of long-term antiretroviral therapy in people with HIV. Findings of the study overall: Blood dates from the mid-2000s to the late 2010s, possibly under older ART regimens.

This CDR3 spans 16 amino acids. Germline V lookup: CDR1 SGHDT, CDR2 YYEEEE. J was trimmed by 3 bases and V by 0 bases; bases with no gene match: 6. For this clone: The antigen remains undetermined.

Survey level was the resolution at which the v3.0 immunoSEQ assay ran. Assay: immunoSEQ multiplex PCR; the TCRdb copy retains only in-frame clones and omits some. The repertoire has 20,000 or so clones, 80% to 90% of them found once; the top ten carry around 3.7%. Before DNA extraction, about 0.95-10 million cryopreserved PBMC were held in the samples. The receptor was derived from a woman aged 45 to 65 with HIV. Material: unsorted PBMCs, obtained 1.9 years after starting antiretroviral therapy. The V and J genes are TRBV5-6 and TRBJ2-7; 10 nucleotides agree with TRBD1. CDR3 sequence reads: CASSLDGTGVLYEQYF. The CDR3 DNA sequence: TGTGCCAGCAGCTTGGACGGGACAGGGGTTCTCTACGAGCAGTACTTC.